This entry lists 13 T cell receptor beta chains sequenced from one sample in a study of blood T cell repertoires in COVID-19. The data were produced by immunoSEQ multiplex PCR, yet TCRdb's version contains in-frame clones alone and is incomplete. The sample contains some 200,000 clones, more than 80% of which appear only once. Sequenced material: peripheral blood. All receptors derive from a woman in her 40s with COVID-19, enrolled during active disease.

This clone was seen a single time. The chain joins TRBV6-6 to TRBJ2-5; 7 bases are shared with TRBD2. CDR1 MNHNY and CDR2 SVGAGI come from the germline V gene (reference sequence). V lost 6 bases to trimming and J lost 5 bases; unmatched junction nucleotides: 6. The CDR3 is made up of 13 amino acids. The CDR3 loop reads CASRAGVEETQYF. The CDR3 nucleotides read TGTGCCAGCAGGGCGGGAGTTGAGGAGACCCAGTACTTC.

This chain connects TRBV28 to TRBJ2-1, with a possible D match to TRBD1 (5 bases). The CDR3 contains 17 residues. The V gene's germline CDR1 is MDHEN and CDR2 SYDVKM. V was shortened by 6 bases and J by 0 bases, with 18 bases between the two germline ends. The CDR3 bases are TGTGCCAGCAGGAACCCTGGCCTCGACAGCTCCTACAATGAGCAGTTCTTC. It translates to CASRNPGLDSSYNEQFF.

The chain employs TRBV5-6 and TRBJ2-7; 7 bases line up with TRBD1. Losses at the gene ends were 2 bases for V and 5 bases for J; bases not matched to a gene: 4. Per the germline V gene, CDR1 is SGHDT and CDR2 is YYEEEE. The CDR3 length is 13 residues. The CDR3 spells CASSFWTGHEQYF. CDR3 DNA sequence: TGTGCCAGCAGCTTTTGGACAGGTCACGAGCAGTACTTC.

The V call is TRBV11-2, the J call TRBJ1-2; D ambiguous. This CDR3 is 13 amino acids long. Trimming left V 3 bases short and J 4 bases short, with 9 bases between. Germline V lookup: CDR1 SGHAT, CDR2 FQNNGV. The chain's CDR3 is CASSFGEGYGYTF. As DNA, the CDR3 is TGTGCCAGCAGCTTCGGGGAGGGCTATGGCTACACCTTC.

This clone was seen ten or more times. The gene calls are TRBV3-1 (or the pseudogene TRBV3-2) and TRBJ1-2; TRBD1 matches 9 bases. Trimming removed 6 bases from V and 7 bases from J; junction bases left unmatched: 12. Germline V gives CDR1 LGHDT, CDR2 YNNKEL (reference sequence). CDR3 size: 15 residues. The CDR3 nucleotides are TGTGCCAGCAGAACAACCGGGACAGGGTTAGGTGGCTACACCTTC. Translating it yields CASRTTGTGLGGYTF.

The V and J genes are TRBV28 and TRBJ2-7; TRBD2 is a possible D gene (6 bases). The CDR3 is 14 amino acids. V was cut by 6 bases and J by 5 bases, with 17 bases left in between. CDR1 is MDHEN and CDR2 is SYDVKM in the germline V gene. The CDR3 reads CASSPLAPGNEQYF. Here the CDR3 DNA reads TGTGCCAGCAGCCCTCTAGCGCCGGGGAACGAGCAGTACTTC. Full variable domain (missing parts from reference TRBV28 and TRBJ2-7): DVKVTQSSRYLVKRTGEKVFLECVQDMDHENMFWYRQDPGLGLRLIYFSYDVKMKEKGDIPEGYSVSREKKERFSLILESASTNQTSMYLCASSPLAPGNEQYFGPGTRLTVT.

This chain connects TRBV3-1 (or the pseudogene TRBV3-2) to TRBJ2-1; a weak D match, TRBD2 (6 bases). CDR3 length: 14 amino acids. The ends were cut back, 2 bases at V and 4 bases at J, with 9 bases in the middle. The germline V gene encodes CDR1 LGHDT and CDR2 YNNKEL (reference sequence). CDR3 sequence (DNA): TGTGCCAGCAGCCAATGGCGGGATTACAATGAGCAGTTCTTC. Amino acid sequence: CASSQWRDYNEQFF.

CDR3 coding DNA: TGTGCCATCAGTGAGCCCAAGGCTGGGACAGCTAACACCGGGGAGCTGTTTTTT. Translation gives CAISEPKAGTANTGELFF. The rearrangement joins TRBV10-3 to TRBJ2-2, with 7 bases fitting TRBD1. The V segment lost 2 bases and the J segment 2 bases; nucleotides outside the gene matches: 11. The germline gives CDR1 ENHRY, CDR2 SYGVKD. The CDR3 spans 18 residues.

The V and J genes are TRBV12-3 or TRBV12-4 and TRBJ1-5, with D perhaps TRBD1 (6 bases). The CDR3 runs 13 residues. V was trimmed by 6 bases and J by 2 bases, leaving 8 bases between them. Written as DNA, the CDR3 is TGTGCCAGCAGCAGGACAGGCAATCAGCCCCAGCATTTT. It is translated as CASSRTGNQPQHF.

This rearrangement joins TRBV5-1 to TRBJ2-1; 13 nucleotides line up with TRBD2. The junction had 5 bases not matched to a gene; V was cut back by 3 bases and J by 5 bases. CDR3 length: 16 amino acids. Germline CDR1 reads SGHRS; CDR2 reads YFSETQ. This CDR3 reads CASSSELAGGNNEQFF. The DNA of the CDR3 is TGCGCCAGCAGCTCCGAACTAGCGGGAGGGAACAATGAGCAGTTCTTC.

This sequence joins TRBV25-1 and TRBJ2-3, with 11 bases lining up with TRBD1. The CDR3 has 16 residues. V lost 3 bases and J lost 4; bases outside the gene matches: 6. Germline V CDR1 and CDR2: MGHDK, SYGVNS. The CDR3 sequence is CASSEPGQGVSDTQYF. In DNA, the CDR3 is TGTGCCAGCAGTGAGCCGGGACAGGGGGTTTCAGATACGCAGTATTTT.

The chain couples TRBV2 to TRBJ2-5; TRBD1 matches 10 bases. CDR3 length equals 15 residues. CDR1 SNHLY and CDR2 FYNNEI come from the germline V gene. J gave up 5 bases and V 6 bases, and 9 bases lay outside the gene matches. The CDR3 sequence: CASRTDRGRLETQYF. The CDR3, as DNA: TGTGCCAGCAGGACCGACAGGGGGCGACTTGAGACCCAGTACTTC.

This rearrangement joins TRBV28 to TRBJ1-6; the D gene is possibly TRBD1 (6 bases). Trimming shortened V by 5 bases and J by 6 bases, and 17 bases separated the two germline ends. This CDR3 contains 16 residues. Germline V gives CDR1 MDHEN, CDR2 SYDVKM. The CDR3 DNA sequence: TGTGCCAGCAGTCCCCCGACAGGAGTTACTAATTCACCCCTCCACTTT. Protein: CASSPPTGVTNSPLHF.